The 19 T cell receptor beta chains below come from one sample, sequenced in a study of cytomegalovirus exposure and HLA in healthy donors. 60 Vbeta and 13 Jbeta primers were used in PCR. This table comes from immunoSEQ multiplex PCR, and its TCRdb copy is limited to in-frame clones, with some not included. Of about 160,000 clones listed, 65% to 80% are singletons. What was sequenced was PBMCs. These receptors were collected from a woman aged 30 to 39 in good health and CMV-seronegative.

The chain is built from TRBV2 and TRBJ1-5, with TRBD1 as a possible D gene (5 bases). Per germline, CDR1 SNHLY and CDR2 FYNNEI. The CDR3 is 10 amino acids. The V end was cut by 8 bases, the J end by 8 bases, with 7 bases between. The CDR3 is CASGGEPQHF. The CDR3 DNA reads TGTGCCAGCGGGGGGGAGCCCCAGCATTTT.

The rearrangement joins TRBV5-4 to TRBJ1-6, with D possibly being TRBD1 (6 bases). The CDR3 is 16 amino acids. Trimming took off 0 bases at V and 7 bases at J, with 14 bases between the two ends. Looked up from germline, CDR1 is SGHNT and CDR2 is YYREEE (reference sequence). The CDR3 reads CASSLVAGAANSPLHF. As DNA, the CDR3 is TGTGCCAGCAGCTTGGTGGCAGGGGCAGCGAATTCACCCCTCCACTTT.

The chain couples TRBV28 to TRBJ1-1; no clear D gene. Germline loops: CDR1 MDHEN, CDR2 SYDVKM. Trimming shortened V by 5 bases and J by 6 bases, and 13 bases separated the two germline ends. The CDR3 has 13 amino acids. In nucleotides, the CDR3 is TGTGCCAGCAGTCGACCCCCGAGGGCTGAAGCTTTCTTT. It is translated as CASSRPPRAEAFF.

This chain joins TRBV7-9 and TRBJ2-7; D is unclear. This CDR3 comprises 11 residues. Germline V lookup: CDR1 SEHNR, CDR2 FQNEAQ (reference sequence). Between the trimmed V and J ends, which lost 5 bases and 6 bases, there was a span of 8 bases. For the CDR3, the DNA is TGTGCCAGCAGCCCTCTAGGCGAGCAGTACTTC. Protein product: CASSPLGEQYF. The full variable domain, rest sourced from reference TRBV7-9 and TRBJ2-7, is DTGVSQNPRHKITKRGQNVTFRCDPISEHNRLYWYRQTLGQGPEFLTYFQNEAQLEKSRLLSDRFSAERPKGSFSTLEIQRTEQGDSAMYLCASSPLGEQYFGPGTRLTVT.

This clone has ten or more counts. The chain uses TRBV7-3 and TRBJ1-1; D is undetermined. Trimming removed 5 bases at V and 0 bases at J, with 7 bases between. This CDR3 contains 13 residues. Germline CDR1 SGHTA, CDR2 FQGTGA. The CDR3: CASSPTMNTEAFF. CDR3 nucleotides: TGTGCCAGCAGCCCTACTATGAACACTGAAGCTTTCTTT.

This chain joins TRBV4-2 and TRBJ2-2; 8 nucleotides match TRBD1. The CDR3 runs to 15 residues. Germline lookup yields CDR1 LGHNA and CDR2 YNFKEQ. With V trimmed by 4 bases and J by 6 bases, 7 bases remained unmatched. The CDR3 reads CASSLHGQGPGELFF. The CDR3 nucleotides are TGTGCCAGCAGCCTCCACGGACAGGGACCCGGGGAGCTGTTTTTT.

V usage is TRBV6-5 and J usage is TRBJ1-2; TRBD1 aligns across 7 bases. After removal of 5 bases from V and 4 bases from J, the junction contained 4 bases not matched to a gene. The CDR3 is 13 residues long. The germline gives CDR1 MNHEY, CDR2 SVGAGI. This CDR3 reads CASSRQGVYGYTF. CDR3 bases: TGTGCCAGCAGTCGACAGGGAGTCTATGGCTACACCTTC.

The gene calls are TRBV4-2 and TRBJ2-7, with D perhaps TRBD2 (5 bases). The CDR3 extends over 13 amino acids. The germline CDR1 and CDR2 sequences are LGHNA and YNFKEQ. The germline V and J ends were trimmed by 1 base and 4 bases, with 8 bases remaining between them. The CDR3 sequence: CASSQVLGYEQYF. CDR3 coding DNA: TGTGCCAGCAGCCAAGTACTAGGGTACGAGCAGTACTTC.

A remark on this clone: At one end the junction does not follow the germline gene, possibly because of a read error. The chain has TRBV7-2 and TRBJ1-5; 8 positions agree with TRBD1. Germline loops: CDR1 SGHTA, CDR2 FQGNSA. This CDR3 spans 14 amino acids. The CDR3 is CASSSQGAVQPQHF. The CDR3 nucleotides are TGTGCCAGCAGCTCCCAGGGGGCCGTTCAGCCCCAGCACTTT.

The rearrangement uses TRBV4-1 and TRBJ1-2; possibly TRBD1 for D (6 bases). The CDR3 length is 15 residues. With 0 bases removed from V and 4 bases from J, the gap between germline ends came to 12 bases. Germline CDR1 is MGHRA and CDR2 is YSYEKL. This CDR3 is CASSQDSQGTYGYTF. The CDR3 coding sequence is TGCGCCAGCAGCCAAGACTCTCAGGGGACCTATGGCTACACCTTC.

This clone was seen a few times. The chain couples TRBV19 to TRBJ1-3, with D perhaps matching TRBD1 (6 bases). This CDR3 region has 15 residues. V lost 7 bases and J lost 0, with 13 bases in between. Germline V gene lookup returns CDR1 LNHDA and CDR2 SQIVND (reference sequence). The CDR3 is CASISGTFSGNTIYF. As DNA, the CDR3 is TGTGCCAGTATCAGCGGGACATTCTCTGGAAACACCATATATTTT.

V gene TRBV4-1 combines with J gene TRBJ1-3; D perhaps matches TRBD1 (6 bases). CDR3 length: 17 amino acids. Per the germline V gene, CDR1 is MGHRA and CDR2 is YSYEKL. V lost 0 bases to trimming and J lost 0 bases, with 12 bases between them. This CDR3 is CASSQDGGRLSGNTIYF. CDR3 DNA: TGCGCCAGCAGCCAAGATGGGGGCCGGCTCTCTGGAAACACCATATATTTT.

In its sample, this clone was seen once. CDR3 region: CASSMGQGAPRNSPLHF. The CDR3 DNA follows: TGTGCCAGTAGTATGGGGCAGGGGGCGCCTAGGAATTCACCCCTCCACTTT. The rearrangement links TRBV19 to TRBJ1-6; 8 bases line up with TRBD1. The V gene's germline CDR1 is LNHDA and CDR2 SQIVND (reference sequence). V lost 3 bases to trimming and J lost 7 bases; unmatched junction nucleotides: 11. The CDR3 has 17 residues.

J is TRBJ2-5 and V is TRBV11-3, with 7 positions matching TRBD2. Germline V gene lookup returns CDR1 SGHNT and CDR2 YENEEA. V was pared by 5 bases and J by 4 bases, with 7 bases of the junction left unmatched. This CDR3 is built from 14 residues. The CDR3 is CASSPGTTRETQYF. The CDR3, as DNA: TGTGCCAGCAGCCCCGGGACTACACGAGAGACCCAGTACTTC.

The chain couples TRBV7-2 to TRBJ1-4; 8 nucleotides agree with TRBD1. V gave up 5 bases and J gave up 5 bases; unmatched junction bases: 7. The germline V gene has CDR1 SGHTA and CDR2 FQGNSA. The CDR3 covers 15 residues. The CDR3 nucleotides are TGTGCCAGCAGCCGATTCCGGGACAGGAATGAAAAACTGTTTTTT. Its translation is CASSRFRDRNEKLFF.

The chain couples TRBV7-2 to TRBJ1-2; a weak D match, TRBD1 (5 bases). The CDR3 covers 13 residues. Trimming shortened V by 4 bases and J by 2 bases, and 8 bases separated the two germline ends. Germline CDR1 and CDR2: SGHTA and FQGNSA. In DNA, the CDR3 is TGTGCCAGCAGCTCGACAGTGAACTATGGCTACACCTTC. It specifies CASSSTVNYGYTF.

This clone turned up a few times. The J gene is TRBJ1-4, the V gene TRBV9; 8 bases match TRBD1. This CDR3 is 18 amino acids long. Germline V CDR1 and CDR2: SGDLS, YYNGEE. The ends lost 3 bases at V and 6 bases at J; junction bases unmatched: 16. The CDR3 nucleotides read TGTGCCAGCAGCGAGACCGGGACAGGCGCTATTGGTGATGAAAAACTGTTTTTT. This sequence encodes CASSETGTGAIGDEKLFF.

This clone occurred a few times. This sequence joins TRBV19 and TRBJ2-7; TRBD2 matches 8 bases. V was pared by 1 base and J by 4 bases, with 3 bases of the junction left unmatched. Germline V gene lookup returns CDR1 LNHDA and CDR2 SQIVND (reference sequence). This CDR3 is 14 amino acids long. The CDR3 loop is CASSIAGGPYEQYF. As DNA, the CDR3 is TGTGCCAGTAGTATAGCGGGAGGGCCTTACGAGCAGTACTTC. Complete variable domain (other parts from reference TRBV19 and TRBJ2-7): DGGITQSPKYLFRKEGQNVTLSCEQNLNHDAMYWYRQDPGQGLRLIYYSQIVNDFQKGDIAEGYSVSREKKESFPLTVTSAQKNPTAFYLCASSIAGGPYEQYFGPGTRLTVT.

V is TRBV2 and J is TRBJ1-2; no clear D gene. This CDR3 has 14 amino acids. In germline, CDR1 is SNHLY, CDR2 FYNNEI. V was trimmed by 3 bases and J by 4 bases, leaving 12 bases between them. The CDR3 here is CASSDSFKFYGYTF. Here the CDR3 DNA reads TGTGCCAGCAGTGACAGTTTTAAATTCTATGGCTACACCTTC.